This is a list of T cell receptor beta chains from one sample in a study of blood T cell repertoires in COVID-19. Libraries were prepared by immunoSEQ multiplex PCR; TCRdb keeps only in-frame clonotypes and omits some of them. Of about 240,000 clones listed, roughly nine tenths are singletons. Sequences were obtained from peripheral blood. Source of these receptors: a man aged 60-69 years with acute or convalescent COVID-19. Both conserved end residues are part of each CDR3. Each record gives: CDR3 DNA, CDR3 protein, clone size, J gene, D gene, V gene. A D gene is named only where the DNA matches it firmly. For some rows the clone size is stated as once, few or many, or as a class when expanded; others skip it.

cdr3_nt: TGTGCCAGCAATCCGACAAATAGCAATCAGCCCCAGCATTTT
cdr3_aa: CASNPTNSNQPQHF
clone_size: NA
j_call: TRBJ1-5
d_call: NA
v_call: TRBV2

cdr3_nt: TGTGCCAGCAGCTTAAGCAGGGAAGACCCCGGTTATCGAGTCACCGGGGAGCTGTTTTTT
cdr3_aa: CASSLSREDPGYRVTGELFF
clone_size: NA
j_call: TRBJ2-2
d_call: NA
v_call: TRBV5-5

cdr3_nt: TGTGCCAGCAGCTTGGTGGCGGCCCCGAATGAAGCTTTCTTT
cdr3_aa: CASSLVAAPNEAFF
clone_size: NA
j_call: TRBJ1-1
d_call: NA
v_call: TRBV5-4

cdr3_nt: TGTGCCACCAGTGCAAGTGGGGGGAACATGTTTTTT
cdr3_aa: CATSASGGNMFF
clone_size: once
j_call: TRBJ1-4
d_call: NA
v_call: TRBV24-1

cdr3_nt: TGTGCCACCCACTCGGGGTACTACGACGAGCAGTACTTC
cdr3_aa: CATHSGYYDEQYF
clone_size: few
j_call: TRBJ2-7
d_call: NA
v_call: TRBV19

cdr3_nt: TGTGCCAGCAGCTTAAGGTATCTCAAAGGGGCTAGCGGGTACAATGAGCAGTTCTTC
cdr3_aa: CASSLRYLKGASGYNEQFF
clone_size: NA
j_call: TRBJ2-1
d_call: TRBD2
v_call: TRBV7-2

cdr3_nt: TGTGCCAGCGAGAGGACTAGCGGACTTCGGACAGATACGCAGTATTTT
cdr3_aa: CASERTSGLRTDTQYF
clone_size: NA
j_call: TRBJ2-3
d_call: TRBD2
v_call: TRBV7-9

cdr3_nt: TGTGCCAGCAGCTTAGTCGCAGGGACAGATACGCAGTATTTT
cdr3_aa: CASSLVAGTDTQYF
clone_size: NA
j_call: TRBJ2-3
d_call: NA
v_call: TRBV11-1

cdr3_nt: TGTGCCAGCAGCTTAAAGCGTGCGGGAGGGGAGCAGTTCTTC
cdr3_aa: CASSLKRAGGEQFF
clone_size: NA
j_call: TRBJ2-1
d_call: TRBD2
v_call: TRBV11-3

cdr3_nt: TGCGCCAGCAGCTTCCGCGGGAGGGGGGAGACCCAGTACTTC
cdr3_aa: CASSFRGRGETQYF
clone_size: NA
j_call: TRBJ2-5
d_call: TRBD2
v_call: TRBV5-1

cdr3_nt: TGTGCCAGCAGCTTGGAACAGGGTTCGAGCGAGCAGTACTTC
cdr3_aa: CASSLEQGSSEQYF
clone_size: NA
j_call: TRBJ2-7
d_call: NA
v_call: TRBV5-5

cdr3_nt: TGCGCCAGCAGTCTGACAGGGGGCGCACCGGCAGGGGGCTATGGCTACACCTTC
cdr3_aa: CASSLTGGAPAGGYGYTF
clone_size: NA
j_call: TRBJ1-2
d_call: TRBD1
v_call: TRBV5-1

cdr3_nt: TGTGCCAGCAGCTTGGACGATGCGCCCTACGAGCAGTACTTC
cdr3_aa: CASSLDDAPYEQYF
clone_size: NA
j_call: TRBJ2-7
d_call: NA
v_call: TRBV5-6

cdr3_nt: TGTGCCAGCAGGAGGTTGGCTCGGGTGGCTTCACAAGAGACCCAGTACTTC
cdr3_aa: CASRRLARVASQETQYF
clone_size: NA
j_call: TRBJ2-5
d_call: NA
v_call: TRBV27

cdr3_nt: TGCGCCAGCACTGAAGGACAGGGGTTTGGCTACACCTTC
cdr3_aa: CASTEGQGFGYTF
clone_size: NA
j_call: TRBJ1-2
d_call: TRBD1
v_call: TRBV5-1

cdr3_nt: TGCGCCAGCAGCTTGGGCCAGGGGGCGCGGGTAGTGGCTTTCTTT
cdr3_aa: CASSLGQGARVVAFF
clone_size: NA
j_call: TRBJ1-1
d_call: TRBD1
v_call: TRBV5-1

cdr3_nt: TGTGCCAGCAGCGTCGGTATCGGGCTAGCCAGCTACGAGCAGTACTTC
cdr3_aa: CASSVGIGLASYEQYF
clone_size: NA
j_call: TRBJ2-7
d_call: NA
v_call: TRBV9

cdr3_nt: TGTGCCAGCAGCTTAGTGTCAGGGGGCGCTAACTATGGCTACACCTTC
cdr3_aa: CASSLVSGGANYGYTF
clone_size: NA
j_call: TRBJ1-2
d_call: TRBD1
v_call: TRBV7-2

cdr3_nt: TGTGCCAGCAGTCTTCAGGCATGGGACACCGGGGAGCTGTTTTTT
cdr3_aa: CASSLQAWDTGELFF
clone_size: NA
j_call: TRBJ2-2
d_call: NA
v_call: TRBV3-1/TRBV3-2

cdr3_nt: TGTGCCAGCAGCTTCCGCTCCGGGACACTATACAATGAGCAGTTCTTC
cdr3_aa: CASSFRSGTLYNEQFF
clone_size: once
j_call: TRBJ2-1
d_call: NA
v_call: TRBV9

cdr3_nt: TGTGCCAGCAGCCGAGCCGGGACAGGGGGCCTACAATCTGAAAAACTGTTTTTT
cdr3_aa: CASSRAGTGGLQSEKLFF
clone_size: NA
j_call: TRBJ1-4
d_call: TRBD1
v_call: TRBV5-6

cdr3_nt: TGTGCCAGCAGCGTAGGGGGGACTGGGACCGGGGAGCTGTTTTTT
cdr3_aa: CASSVGGTGTGELFF
clone_size: NA
j_call: TRBJ2-2
d_call: NA
v_call: TRBV9

cdr3_nt: TGTGCCTGGAGTGTAGGGGACAGCCCTAATCAGCCCCAGCATTTT
cdr3_aa: CAWSVGDSPNQPQHF
clone_size: few
j_call: TRBJ1-5
d_call: TRBD1
v_call: TRBV30

cdr3_nt: TGTGCCAGCAGTTTATTGCGGGGGGGGGATCAGCCCCAGCATTTT
cdr3_aa: CASSLLRGGDQPQHF
clone_size: NA
j_call: TRBJ1-5
d_call: NA
v_call: TRBV28

cdr3_nt: TGTGCCAGCAGCCTGGAAGGCGTGACAGGGGTTAGCACTGAAGCTTTCTTT
cdr3_aa: CASSLEGVTGVSTEAFF
clone_size: NA
j_call: TRBJ1-1
d_call: TRBD1
v_call: TRBV5-4

cdr3_nt: TGTGCCATCAGTGAGTCCCAGGGGGCTCAGCCCCAGCATTTT
cdr3_aa: CAISESQGAQPQHF
clone_size: NA
j_call: TRBJ1-5
d_call: TRBD1
v_call: TRBV10-3

cdr3_nt: TGCGCCAGCAGCCAGGATTTAGAGGGGGGGAGCAATCAGCCCCAGCATTTT
cdr3_aa: CASSQDLEGGSNQPQHF
clone_size: NA
j_call: TRBJ1-5
d_call: NA
v_call: TRBV4-1

cdr3_nt: TGTGCCAGCAGCTTATCGTTGTCGGCGGAAACCTCGAACACCGGGGAGCTGTTTTTT
cdr3_aa: CASSLSLSAETSNTGELFF
clone_size: NA
j_call: TRBJ2-2
d_call: NA
v_call: TRBV7-9

cdr3_nt: TGTGCCTGGAGGGACAGTACCAATTCACCCCTCCACTTT
cdr3_aa: CAWRDSTNSPLHF
clone_size: NA
j_call: TRBJ1-6
d_call: NA
v_call: TRBV30

cdr3_nt: TGTGCCATCAGTGCGACGGAACCGACCCAAGGGGCGCCCCAGCATTTT
cdr3_aa: CAISATEPTQGAPQHF
clone_size: NA
j_call: TRBJ1-5
d_call: NA
v_call: TRBV10-3

cdr3_nt: TGCAGCGCCTCCGTAGGGGACACTGAAGCTTTCTTT
cdr3_aa: CSASVGDTEAFF
clone_size: once
j_call: TRBJ1-1
d_call: NA
v_call: TRBV29-1

cdr3_nt: TGTGCCAGCTCACCACTAGGGACAGATAATTCACCCCTCCACTTT
cdr3_aa: CASSPLGTDNSPLHF
clone_size: NA
j_call: TRBJ1-6
d_call: TRBD1
v_call: TRBV18

cdr3_nt: TGTGCCAGCAGGGGAGGACAACCCTATCATGGCTACACCTTC
cdr3_aa: CASRGGQPYHGYTF
clone_size: once
j_call: TRBJ1-2
d_call: NA
v_call: TRBV25-1

cdr3_nt: TGTGCCAGTAGTATCCCGGGACAGGGGACCTACGAGCAGTACTTC
cdr3_aa: CASSIPGQGTYEQYF
clone_size: NA
j_call: TRBJ2-7
d_call: TRBD1
v_call: TRBV19

cdr3_nt: TGTGCCAGCAGCCAAGTTCGCCAGGAGCAGTTCTTC
cdr3_aa: CASSQVRQEQFF
clone_size: NA
j_call: TRBJ2-1
d_call: NA
v_call: TRBV3-1/TRBV3-2

cdr3_nt: TGTGCTAGTGGTTTGTTTATGCCGGGGAACCCAGATACGCAGTATTTT
cdr3_aa: CASGLFMPGNPDTQYF
clone_size: NA
j_call: TRBJ2-3
d_call: NA
v_call: TRBV12-5

cdr3_nt: TGTGCCAGCAGCTTGAGCACAGATACGCAGTATTTT
cdr3_aa: CASSLSTDTQYF
clone_size: NA
j_call: TRBJ2-3
d_call: NA
v_call: TRBV28

cdr3_nt: TGTGCCAGCAGTTACCGACAGGGCAATCAGCCCCAGCATTTT
cdr3_aa: CASSYRQGNQPQHF
clone_size: once
j_call: TRBJ1-5
d_call: NA
v_call: TRBV6-2/TRBV6-3

cdr3_nt: TGTGCCTGGAGTGACTCCCTGCTCTACGGAGATACGCAGTATTTT
cdr3_aa: CAWSDSLLYGDTQYF
clone_size: NA
j_call: TRBJ2-3
d_call: NA
v_call: TRBV30

cdr3_nt: TGTGCCAGCAGCTCGACAGGAATCTATGGCTACACCTTC
cdr3_aa: CASSSTGIYGYTF
clone_size: NA
j_call: TRBJ1-2
d_call: NA
v_call: TRBV7-2

cdr3_nt: TGTGCCAGCAGCTTAGAGGGGGGCAGGGGGCGTTTAAACGAGCAGTACTTC
cdr3_aa: CASSLEGGRGRLNEQYF
clone_size: NA
j_call: TRBJ2-7
d_call: TRBD1
v_call: TRBV11-2

cdr3_nt: TGTGCCAGCAGCTTCTCGCGGGAGAGCTCCTACAATGAGCAGTTCTTC
cdr3_aa: CASSFSRESSYNEQFF
clone_size: NA
j_call: TRBJ2-1
d_call: TRBD2
v_call: TRBV7-2

cdr3_nt: TGTGCCAGCAGACGACAGGATTCGAACACTGAAGCTTTCTTT
cdr3_aa: CASRRQDSNTEAFF
clone_size: NA
j_call: TRBJ1-1
d_call: NA
v_call: TRBV28

cdr3_nt: TGTGCCAGCAGATCCCGGGGGGCCGACCAAGAGACCCAGTACTTC
cdr3_aa: CASRSRGADQETQYF
clone_size: NA
j_call: TRBJ2-5
d_call: NA
v_call: TRBV27

cdr3_nt: TGTGCCAGCACCCCCCGGACTAGCGGGCCTTTCAGCTCCTACAATGAGCAGTTCTTC
cdr3_aa: CASTPRTSGPFSSYNEQFF
clone_size: NA
j_call: TRBJ2-1
d_call: TRBD2
v_call: TRBV9

cdr3_nt: TGTGCCATCAGTAGGGGACTAGCGGACGACAATGAGCAGTTCTTC
cdr3_aa: CAISRGLADDNEQFF
clone_size: NA
j_call: TRBJ2-1
d_call: TRBD2
v_call: TRBV10-3

cdr3_nt: TGTGCCAGCAGTTTAGGGCAGAATGAGCAGTACTTC
cdr3_aa: CASSLGQNEQYF
clone_size: NA
j_call: TRBJ2-7
d_call: NA
v_call: TRBV28

cdr3_nt: TGTGCCAGCAGTGAAATAACAGGGGTGGGCTATGGCTACACCTTC
cdr3_aa: CASSEITGVGYGYTF
clone_size: NA
j_call: TRBJ1-2
d_call: TRBD1
v_call: TRBV6-1

cdr3_nt: TGTGCCAGCAGTTATCTCCGCAGTTATAGCAATCAGCCCCAGCATTTT
cdr3_aa: CASSYLRSYSNQPQHF
clone_size: NA
j_call: TRBJ1-5
d_call: NA
v_call: TRBV6-5

cdr3_nt: TGCGCCAGACGGGACAGGGGTCTCTCTGGGGCCAACGTCCTGACTTTC
cdr3_aa: CARRDRGLSGANVLTF
clone_size: NA
j_call: TRBJ2-6
d_call: TRBD1
v_call: TRBV10-1

cdr3_nt: TGTGCCAGCAGTTCCCGGGACAGGGGATACGAGCAGTACTTC
cdr3_aa: CASSSRDRGYEQYF
clone_size: NA
j_call: TRBJ2-7
d_call: TRBD1
v_call: TRBV6-5

cdr3_nt: TGTGCCAGCAGTTACGATCGGGTGAACACTGAAGCTTTCTTT
cdr3_aa: CASSYDRVNTEAFF
clone_size: medium-sized
j_call: TRBJ1-1
d_call: NA
v_call: TRBV6-2/TRBV6-3

cdr3_nt: TGTGCCATCCTGGGACAGACTAACTATGGCTACACCTTC
cdr3_aa: CAILGQTNYGYTF
clone_size: NA
j_call: TRBJ1-2
d_call: TRBD1
v_call: TRBV10-3

cdr3_nt: TGTGCCAGCTCACTCGGGACAGCCGCAACTAATGAAAAACTGTTTTTT
cdr3_aa: CASSLGTAATNEKLFF
clone_size: NA
j_call: TRBJ1-4
d_call: TRBD1
v_call: TRBV18

cdr3_nt: TGTGCCAGTAGTATAGATGGGCCAGCAACTAATGAAAAACTGTTTTTT
cdr3_aa: CASSIDGPATNEKLFF
clone_size: NA
j_call: TRBJ1-4
d_call: NA
v_call: TRBV19